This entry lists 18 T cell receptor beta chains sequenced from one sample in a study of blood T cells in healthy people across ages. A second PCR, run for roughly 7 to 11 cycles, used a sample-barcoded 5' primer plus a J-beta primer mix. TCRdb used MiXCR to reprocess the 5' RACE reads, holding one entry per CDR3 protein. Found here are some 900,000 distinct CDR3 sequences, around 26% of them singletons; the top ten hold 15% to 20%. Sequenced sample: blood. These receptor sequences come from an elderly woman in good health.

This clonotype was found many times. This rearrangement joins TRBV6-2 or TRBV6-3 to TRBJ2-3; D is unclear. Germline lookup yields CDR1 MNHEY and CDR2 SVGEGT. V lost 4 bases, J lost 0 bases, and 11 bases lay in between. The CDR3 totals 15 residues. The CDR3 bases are TGTGCCAGCAGTTCCCGTTGGAGTAGCACAGATACGCAGTATTTT. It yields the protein CASSSRWSSTDTQYF.

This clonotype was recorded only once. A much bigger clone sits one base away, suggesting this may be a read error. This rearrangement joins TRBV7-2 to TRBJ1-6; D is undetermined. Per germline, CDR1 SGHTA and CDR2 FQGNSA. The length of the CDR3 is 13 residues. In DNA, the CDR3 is TGTGCCAGCAGCTTATCGAGTAGTTCACCCCCCCACTTT. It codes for CASSLSSSSPPHF.

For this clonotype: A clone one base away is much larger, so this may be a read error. The CDR3, as DNA: TGCGCCAGCAATAAGCGGGGAGGGGAGACCCAGTACTTC. It codes for CASNKRGGETQYF. J is TRBJ2-7 and V is TRBV10-2; 7 bases line up with TRBD2. The J call may not be correct, given that the DNA end is closer to TRBJ2-5. CDR3 length equals 13 residues. Germline lookup yields CDR1 WSHSY and CDR2 SAAADI.

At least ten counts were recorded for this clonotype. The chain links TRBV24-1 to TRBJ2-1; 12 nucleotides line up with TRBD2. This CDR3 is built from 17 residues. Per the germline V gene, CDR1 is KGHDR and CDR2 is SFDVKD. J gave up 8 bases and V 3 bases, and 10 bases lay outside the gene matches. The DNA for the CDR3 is TGTGCCACCAGTGATCCGACTAGCGGGGGATTCGGCGATGAGCAGTTCTTC. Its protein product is CATSDPTSGGFGDEQFF.

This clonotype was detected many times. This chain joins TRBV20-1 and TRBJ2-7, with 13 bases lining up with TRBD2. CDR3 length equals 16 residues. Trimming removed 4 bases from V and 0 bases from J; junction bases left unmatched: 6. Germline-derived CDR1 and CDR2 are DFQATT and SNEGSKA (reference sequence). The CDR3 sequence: CSAIKTSGGYSYEQYF. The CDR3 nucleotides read TGCAGTGCTATTAAGACTAGCGGGGGGTACTCCTACGAGCAGTACTTC.

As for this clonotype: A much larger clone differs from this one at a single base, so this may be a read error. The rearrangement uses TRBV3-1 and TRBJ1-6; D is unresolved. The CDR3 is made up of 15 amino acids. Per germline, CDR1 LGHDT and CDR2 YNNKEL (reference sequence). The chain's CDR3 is CASSPGVPYNSPHHF. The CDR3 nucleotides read TGTGCCAGCAGCCCCGGGGTGCCCTATAATTCACCCCACCACTTT.

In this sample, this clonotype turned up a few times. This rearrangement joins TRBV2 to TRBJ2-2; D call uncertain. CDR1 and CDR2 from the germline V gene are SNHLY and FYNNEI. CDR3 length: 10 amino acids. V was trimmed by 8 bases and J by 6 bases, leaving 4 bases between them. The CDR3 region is CASGAGELFF. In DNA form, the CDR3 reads TGTGCCAGCGGCGCCGGGGAGCTGTTTTTT. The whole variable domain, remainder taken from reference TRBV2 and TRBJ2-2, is EPEVTQTPSHQVTQMGQEVILRCVPISNHLYFYWYRQILGQKVEFLVSFYNNEISEKSEIFDDQFSVERPDGSNFTLKIRSTKLEDSAMYFCASGAGELFFGEGSRLTVL.

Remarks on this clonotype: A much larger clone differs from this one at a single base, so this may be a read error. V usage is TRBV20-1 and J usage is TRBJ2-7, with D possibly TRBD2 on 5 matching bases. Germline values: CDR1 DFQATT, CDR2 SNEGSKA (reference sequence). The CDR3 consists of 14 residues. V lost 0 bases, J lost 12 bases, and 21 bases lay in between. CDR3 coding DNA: TGCAGTGCTAGAGATCAGCGGATATGGGAAACCCTGTACTTC. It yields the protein CSARDQRIWETLYF.

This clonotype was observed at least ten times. DNA for the CDR3: TGTGCCAGCAGTCCGCGGACTAGCCGGACCTACGAGCAGTACTTC. This codes for CASSPRTSRTYEQYF. The chain couples TRBV27 to TRBJ2-7; TRBD2 aligns across 8 bases. Looked up from germline, CDR1 is MNHEY and CDR2 is SMNVEV (reference sequence). The CDR3 is 15 amino acids. Trimming took 5 bases from V and 2 from J; bases not matched to a gene: 8.

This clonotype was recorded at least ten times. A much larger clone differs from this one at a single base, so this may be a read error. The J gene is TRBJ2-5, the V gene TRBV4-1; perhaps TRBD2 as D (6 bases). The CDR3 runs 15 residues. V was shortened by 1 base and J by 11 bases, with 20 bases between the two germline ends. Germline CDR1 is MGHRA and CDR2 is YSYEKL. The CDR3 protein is CASSQAGEHRMEQYF. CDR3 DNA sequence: TGCGCCAGCAGCCAAGCGGGGGAGCACCGCATGGAGCAGTACTTC.

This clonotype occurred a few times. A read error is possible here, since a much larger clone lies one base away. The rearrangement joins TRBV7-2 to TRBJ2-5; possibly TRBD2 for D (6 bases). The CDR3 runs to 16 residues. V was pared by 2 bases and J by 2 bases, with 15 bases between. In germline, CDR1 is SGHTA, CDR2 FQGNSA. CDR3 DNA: TGTGCCAGCAGCTTAACCCGAGCGGGCGGACAAGAGACCCAGTACTTC. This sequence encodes CASSLTRAGGQETQYF.

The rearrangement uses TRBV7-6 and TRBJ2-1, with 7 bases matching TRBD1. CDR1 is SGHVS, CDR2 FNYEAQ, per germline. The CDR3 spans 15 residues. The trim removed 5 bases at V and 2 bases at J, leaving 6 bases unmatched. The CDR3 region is CASSLGQVTYNEQFF. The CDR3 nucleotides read TGTGCCAGCAGCCTCGGACAGGTGACCTACAATGAGCAGTTCTTC.

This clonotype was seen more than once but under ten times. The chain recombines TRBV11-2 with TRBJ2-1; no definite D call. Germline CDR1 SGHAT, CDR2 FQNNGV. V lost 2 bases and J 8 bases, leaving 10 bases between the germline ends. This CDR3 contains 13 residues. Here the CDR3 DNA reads TGTGCCAGCAGCTTAACGCGATGCTATGAGCAGTTCTTC. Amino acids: CASSLTRCYEQFF.

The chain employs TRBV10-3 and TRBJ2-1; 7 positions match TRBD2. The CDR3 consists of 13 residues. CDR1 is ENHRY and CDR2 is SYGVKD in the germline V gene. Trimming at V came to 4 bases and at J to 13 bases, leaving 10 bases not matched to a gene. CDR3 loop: CAISVDSGGGQFF. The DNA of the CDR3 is TGTGCCATCAGTGTTGACTCGGGGGGAGGACAGTTCTTC.

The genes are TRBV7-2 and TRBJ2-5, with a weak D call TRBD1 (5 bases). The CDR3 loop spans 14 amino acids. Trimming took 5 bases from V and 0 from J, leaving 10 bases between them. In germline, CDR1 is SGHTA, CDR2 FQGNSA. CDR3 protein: CASSPRTHQETQYF. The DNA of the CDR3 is TGTGCCAGCAGCCCCCGGACACACCAAGAGACCCAGTACTTC.

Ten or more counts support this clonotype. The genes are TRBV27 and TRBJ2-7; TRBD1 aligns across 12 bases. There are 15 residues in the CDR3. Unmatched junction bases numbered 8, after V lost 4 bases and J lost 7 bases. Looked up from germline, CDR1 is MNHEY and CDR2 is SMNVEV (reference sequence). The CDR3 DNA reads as TGTGCCAGCAGTTCATCGGGACAGGGGGCGTGGGAGCAGTACTTC. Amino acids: CASSSSGQGAWEQYF.

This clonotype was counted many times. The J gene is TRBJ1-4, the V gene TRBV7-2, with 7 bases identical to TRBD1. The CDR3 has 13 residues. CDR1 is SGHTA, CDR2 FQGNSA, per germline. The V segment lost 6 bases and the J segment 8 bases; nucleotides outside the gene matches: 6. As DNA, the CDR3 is TGTGCCAGCAGTTTGACAGGGAGAGAAAAACTGTTTTTT. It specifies CASSLTGREKLFF.

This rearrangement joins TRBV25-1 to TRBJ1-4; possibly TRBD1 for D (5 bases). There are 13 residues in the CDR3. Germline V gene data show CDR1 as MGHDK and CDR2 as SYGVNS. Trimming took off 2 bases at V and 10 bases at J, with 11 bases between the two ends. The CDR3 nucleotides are TGTGCCAGCAGTGAAGAGGGGAGGCGAAAACTGTTTTTT. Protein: CASSEEGRRKLFF.